This T cell receptor (beta chain) emerged from a study of shared clonotypes between healthy human individuals. This clone was counted between two and nine times. The assay was immunoSEQ multiplex PCR, and TCRdb's table has in-frame clones only and misses some. Of around 980,000 clones in the sample, around 82% were seen once. CDR1 is MNHEY and CDR2 is SVGAGI in the germline V gene. The CDR3 has 13 amino acids. The ends were cut back, 5 bases at V and 2 bases at J, with 9 bases in the middle. V gene TRBV6-5 combines with J gene TRBJ1-2; no clear D. The sequenced material came from memory CD4+ T cells from PBMCs. The subset: CD45RA-negative fraction. The origin of this receptor is a man aged 18 to 30 in good health. Some clones in this sample may be carry-over from other donors' samples. The CDR3, as DNA: TGTGCCAGCAGTCGGAAAGGGAACTATGGCTACACCTTC. Translating gives CASSRKGNYGYTF.